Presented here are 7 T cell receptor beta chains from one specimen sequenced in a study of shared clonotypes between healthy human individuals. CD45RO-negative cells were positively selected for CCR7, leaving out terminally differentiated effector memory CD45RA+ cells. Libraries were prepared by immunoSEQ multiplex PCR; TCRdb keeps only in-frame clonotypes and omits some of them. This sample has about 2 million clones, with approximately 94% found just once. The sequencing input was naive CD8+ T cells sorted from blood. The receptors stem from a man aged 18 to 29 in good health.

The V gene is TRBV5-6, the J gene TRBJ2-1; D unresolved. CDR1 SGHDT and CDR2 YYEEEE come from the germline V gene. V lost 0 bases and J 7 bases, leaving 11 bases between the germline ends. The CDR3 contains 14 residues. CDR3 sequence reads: CASSLGWGWNEQFF. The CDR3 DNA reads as TGTGCCAGCAGCTTGGGATGGGGATGGAATGAGCAGTTCTTC.

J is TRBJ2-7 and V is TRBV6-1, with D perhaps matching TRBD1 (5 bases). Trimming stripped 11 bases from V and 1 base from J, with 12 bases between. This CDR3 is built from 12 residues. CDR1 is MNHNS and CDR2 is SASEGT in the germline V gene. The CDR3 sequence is CAGRGESYEQYF. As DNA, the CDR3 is TGTGCCGGAAGGGGCGAGTCCTACGAGCAGTACTTC.

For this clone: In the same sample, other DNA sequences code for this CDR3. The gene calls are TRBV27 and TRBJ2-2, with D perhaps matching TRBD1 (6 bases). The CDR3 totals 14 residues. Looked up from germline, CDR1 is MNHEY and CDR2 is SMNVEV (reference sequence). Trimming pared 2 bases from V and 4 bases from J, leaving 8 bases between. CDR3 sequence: CASSLQGGTGELFF. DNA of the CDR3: TGTGCCAGCAGTTTACAAGGGGGCACCGGGGAGCTGTTTTTT.

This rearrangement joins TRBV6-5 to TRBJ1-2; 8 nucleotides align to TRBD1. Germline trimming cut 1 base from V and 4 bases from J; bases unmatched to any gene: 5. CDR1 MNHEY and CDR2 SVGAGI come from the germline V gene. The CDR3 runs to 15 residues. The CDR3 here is CASSYLQGGVYGYTF. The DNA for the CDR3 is TGTGCCAGCAGTTACTTACAGGGGGGGGTCTATGGCTACACCTTC.

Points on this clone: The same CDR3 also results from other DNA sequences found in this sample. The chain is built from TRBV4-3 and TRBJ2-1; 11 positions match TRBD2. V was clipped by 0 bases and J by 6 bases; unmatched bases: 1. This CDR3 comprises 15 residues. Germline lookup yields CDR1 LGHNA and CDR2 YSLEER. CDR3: CASSQDGTSGNEQFF. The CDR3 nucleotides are TGCGCCAGCAGCCAAGATGGGACTAGCGGCAATGAGCAGTTCTTC.

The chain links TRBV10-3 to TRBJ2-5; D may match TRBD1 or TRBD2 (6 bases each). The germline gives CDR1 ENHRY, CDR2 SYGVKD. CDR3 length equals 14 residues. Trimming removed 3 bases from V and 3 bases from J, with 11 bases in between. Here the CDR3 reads CAISDYGGKETQYF. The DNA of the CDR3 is TGTGCCATCAGTGATTACGGGGGCAAAGAGACCCAGTACTTC.

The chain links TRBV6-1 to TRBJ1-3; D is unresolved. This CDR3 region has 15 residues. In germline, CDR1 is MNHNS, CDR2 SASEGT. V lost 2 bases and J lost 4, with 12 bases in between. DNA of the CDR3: TGTGCCAGCAGTGAATGGGAGACGTCAGGAAACACCATATATTTT. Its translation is CASSEWETSGNTIYF.